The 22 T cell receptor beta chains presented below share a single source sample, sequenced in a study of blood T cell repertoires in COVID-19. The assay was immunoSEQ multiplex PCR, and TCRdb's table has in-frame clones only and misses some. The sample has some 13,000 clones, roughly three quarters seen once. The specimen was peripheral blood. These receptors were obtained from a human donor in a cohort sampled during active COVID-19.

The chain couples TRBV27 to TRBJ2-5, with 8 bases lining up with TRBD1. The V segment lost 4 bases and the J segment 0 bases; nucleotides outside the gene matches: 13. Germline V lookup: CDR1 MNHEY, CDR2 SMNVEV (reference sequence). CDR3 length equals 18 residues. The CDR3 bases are TGTGCCAGCAGTTCCGGACAGGGACCATACCCGTACCAAGAGACCCAGTACTTC. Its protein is CASSSGQGPYPYQETQYF.

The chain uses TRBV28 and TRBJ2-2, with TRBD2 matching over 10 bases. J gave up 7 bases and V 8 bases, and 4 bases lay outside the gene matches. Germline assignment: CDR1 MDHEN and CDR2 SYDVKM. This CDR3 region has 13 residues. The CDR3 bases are TGTGCCAGCTCGGGACTAGCGTTCGGGGAGCTGTTTTTT. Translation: CASSGLAFGELFF.

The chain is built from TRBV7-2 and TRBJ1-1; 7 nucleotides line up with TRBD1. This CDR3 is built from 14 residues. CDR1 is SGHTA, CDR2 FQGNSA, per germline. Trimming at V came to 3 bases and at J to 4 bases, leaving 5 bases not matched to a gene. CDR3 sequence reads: CASSFNRGGTEAFF. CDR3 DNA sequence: TGTGCCAGCAGCTTTAACAGGGGAGGCACTGAAGCTTTCTTT.

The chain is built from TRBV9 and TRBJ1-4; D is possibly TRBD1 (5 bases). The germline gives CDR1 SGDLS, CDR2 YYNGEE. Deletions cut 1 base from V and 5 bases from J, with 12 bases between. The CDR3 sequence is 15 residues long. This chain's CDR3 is CASSVWKGSNEKLFF. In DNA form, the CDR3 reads TGTGCCAGCAGCGTATGGAAGGGGTCCAATGAAAAACTGTTTTTT. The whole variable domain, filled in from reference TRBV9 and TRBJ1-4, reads DSGVTQTPKHLITATGQRVTLRCSPRSGDLSVYWYQQSLDQGLQFLIQYYNGEERAKGNILERFSAQQFPDLHSELNLSSLELGDSALYFCASSVWKGSNEKLFFGSGTQLSVL.

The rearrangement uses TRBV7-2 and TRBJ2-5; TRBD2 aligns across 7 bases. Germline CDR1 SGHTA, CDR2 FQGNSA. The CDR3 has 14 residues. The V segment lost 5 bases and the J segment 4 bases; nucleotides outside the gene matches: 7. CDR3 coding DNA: TGTGCCAGCAGCAAGAGCGGGAACTCAGAGACCCAGTACTTC. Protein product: CASSKSGNSETQYF.

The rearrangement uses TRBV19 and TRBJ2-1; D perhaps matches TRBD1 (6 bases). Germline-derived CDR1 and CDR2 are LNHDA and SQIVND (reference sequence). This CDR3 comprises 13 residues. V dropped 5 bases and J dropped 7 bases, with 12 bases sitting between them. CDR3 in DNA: TGTGCCAGTAGTCTCCTGACAGGTAATGAGCAGTTCTTC. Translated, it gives CASSLLTGNEQFF. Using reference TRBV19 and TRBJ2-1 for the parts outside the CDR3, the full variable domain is DGGITQSPKYLFRKEGQNVTLSCEQNLNHDAMYWYRQDPGQGLRLIYYSQIVNDFQKGDIAEGYSVSREKKESFPLTVTSAQKNPTAFYLCASSLLTGNEQFFGPGTRLTVL.

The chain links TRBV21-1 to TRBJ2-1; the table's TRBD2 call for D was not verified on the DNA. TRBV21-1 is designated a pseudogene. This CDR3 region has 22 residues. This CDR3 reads CASSNGSYSGGPFIISYNEQFF. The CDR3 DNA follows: TGTGCCAGCAGCAACGGATCCTATAGCGGGGGCCCCTTCATAATCTCCTACAATGAGCAGTTCTTC.

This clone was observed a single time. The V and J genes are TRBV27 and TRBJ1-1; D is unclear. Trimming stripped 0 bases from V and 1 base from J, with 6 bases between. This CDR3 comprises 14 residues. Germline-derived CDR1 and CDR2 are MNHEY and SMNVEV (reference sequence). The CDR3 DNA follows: TGTGCCAGCAGTTTATCGTCAGGGAACACTGAAGCTTTCTTT. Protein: CASSLSSGNTEAFF.

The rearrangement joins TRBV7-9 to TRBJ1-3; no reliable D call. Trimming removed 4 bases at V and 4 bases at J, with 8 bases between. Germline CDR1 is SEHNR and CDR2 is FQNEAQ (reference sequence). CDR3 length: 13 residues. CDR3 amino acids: CASSSQEGNTIYF. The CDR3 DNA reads TGTGCCAGCAGCTCCCAGGAAGGAAACACCATATATTTT.

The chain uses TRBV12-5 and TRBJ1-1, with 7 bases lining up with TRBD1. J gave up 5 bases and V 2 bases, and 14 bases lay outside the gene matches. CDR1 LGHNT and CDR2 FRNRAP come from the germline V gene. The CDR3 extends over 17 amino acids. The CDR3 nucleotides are TGTGCTAGTGGTTTGCTCCCAACTGGACAGGTGAGGACTGAAGCTTTCTTT. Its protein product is CASGLLPTGQVRTEAFF.

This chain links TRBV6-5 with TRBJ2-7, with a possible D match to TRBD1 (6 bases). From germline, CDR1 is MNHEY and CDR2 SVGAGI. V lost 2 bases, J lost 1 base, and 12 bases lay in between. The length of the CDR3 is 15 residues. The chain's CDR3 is CASSYPGTPSYEQYF. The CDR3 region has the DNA TGTGCCAGCAGTTACCCTGGGACACCATCCTACGAGCAGTACTTC.

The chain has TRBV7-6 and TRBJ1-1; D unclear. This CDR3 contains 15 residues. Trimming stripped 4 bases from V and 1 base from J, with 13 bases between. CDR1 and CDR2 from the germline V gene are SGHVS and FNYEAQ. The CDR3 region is CASSSGLRTNTEAFF. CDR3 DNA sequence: TGTGCCAGCAGCTCTGGACTGAGAACGAACACTGAAGCTTTCTTT.

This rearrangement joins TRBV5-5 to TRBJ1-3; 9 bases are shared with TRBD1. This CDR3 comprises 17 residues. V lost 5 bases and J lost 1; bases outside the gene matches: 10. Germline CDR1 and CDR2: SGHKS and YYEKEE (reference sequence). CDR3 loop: CASSRRWDRASGNTIYF. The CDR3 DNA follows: TGTGCCAGCAGTCGTCGGTGGGACAGGGCTTCTGGAAACACCATATATTTT. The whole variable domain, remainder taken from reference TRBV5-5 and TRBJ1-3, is DAGVTQSPTHLIKTRGQQVTLRCSPISGHKSVSWYQQVLGQGPQFIFQYYEKEERGRGNFPDRFSARQFPNYSSELNVNALLLGDSALYLCASSRRWDRASGNTIYFGEGSWLTVV.

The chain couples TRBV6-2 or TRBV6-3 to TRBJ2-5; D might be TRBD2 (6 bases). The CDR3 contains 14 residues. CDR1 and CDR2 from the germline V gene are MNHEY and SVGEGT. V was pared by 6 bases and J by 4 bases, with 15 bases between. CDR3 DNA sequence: TGTGCCAGCAGCCCTCCCTGGGGAGGAGAGACCCAGTACTTC. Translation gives CASSPPWGGETQYF.

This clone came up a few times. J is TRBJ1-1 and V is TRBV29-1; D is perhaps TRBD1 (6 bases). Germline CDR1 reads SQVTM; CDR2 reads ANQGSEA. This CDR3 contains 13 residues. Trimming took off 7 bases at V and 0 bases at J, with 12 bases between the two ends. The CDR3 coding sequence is TGCAGCGGCAGAACAGGGATGAACACTGAAGCTTTCTTT. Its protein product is CSGRTGMNTEAFF.

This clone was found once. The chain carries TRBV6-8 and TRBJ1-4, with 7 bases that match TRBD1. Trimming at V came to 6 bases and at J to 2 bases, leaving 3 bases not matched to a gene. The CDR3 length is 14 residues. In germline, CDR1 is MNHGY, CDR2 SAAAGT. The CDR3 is CASRYRGTNEKLFF. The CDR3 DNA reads TGTGCCAGCAGGTACAGGGGTACTAATGAAAAACTGTTTTTT.

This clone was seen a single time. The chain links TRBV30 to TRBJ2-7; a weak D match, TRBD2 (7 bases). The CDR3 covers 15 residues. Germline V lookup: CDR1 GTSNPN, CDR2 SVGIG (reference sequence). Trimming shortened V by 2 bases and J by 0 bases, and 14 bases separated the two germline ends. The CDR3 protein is CAWSTGTTYSYEQYF. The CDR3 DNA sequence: TGTGCCTGGAGTACAGGGACTACCTACTCCTACGAGCAGTACTTC.

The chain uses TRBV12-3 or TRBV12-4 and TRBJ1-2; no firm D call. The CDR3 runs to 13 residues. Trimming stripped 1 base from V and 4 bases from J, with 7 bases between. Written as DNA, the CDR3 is TGTGCCAGCAGTTTAGGGCCAGGCTATGGCTACACCTTC. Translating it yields CASSLGPGYGYTF.

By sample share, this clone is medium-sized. The CDR3 region has the DNA TGTGCCAGCAGTTGGACCGCAGGGTGGAATCAGCCCCAGCATTTT. Translation gives CASSWTAGWNQPQHF. V gene TRBV27 combines with J gene TRBJ1-5, with a weak D call TRBD1 (5 bases). This CDR3 spans 15 amino acids. V gave up 4 bases and J gave up 4 bases, with 14 bases separating them. Germline CDR1 MNHEY, CDR2 SMNVEV (reference sequence).

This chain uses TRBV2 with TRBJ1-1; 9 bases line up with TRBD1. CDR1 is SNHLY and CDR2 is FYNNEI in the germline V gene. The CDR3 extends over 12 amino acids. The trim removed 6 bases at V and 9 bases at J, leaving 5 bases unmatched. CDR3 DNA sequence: TGTGCCAGCAGCCCAGACAGGGGGAAAGCTTTCTTT. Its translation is CASSPDRGKAFF.

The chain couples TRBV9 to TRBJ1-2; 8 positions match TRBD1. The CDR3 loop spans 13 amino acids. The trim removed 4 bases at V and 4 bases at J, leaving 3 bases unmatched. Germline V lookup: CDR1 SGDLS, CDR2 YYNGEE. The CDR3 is CASSTGQGYGYTF. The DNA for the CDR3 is TGTGCCAGCAGCACAGGACAGGGCTATGGCTACACCTTC.

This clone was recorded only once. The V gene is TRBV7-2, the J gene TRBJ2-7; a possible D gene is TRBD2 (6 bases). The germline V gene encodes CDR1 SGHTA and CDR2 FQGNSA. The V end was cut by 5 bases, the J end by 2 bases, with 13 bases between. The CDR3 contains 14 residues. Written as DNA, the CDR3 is TGTGCCAGCAGCCAAACTAGCTGGGCCTACGAGCAGTACTTC. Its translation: CASSQTSWAYEQYF. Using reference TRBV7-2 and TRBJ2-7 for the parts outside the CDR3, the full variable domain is GAGVSQSPSNKVTEKGKDVELRCDPISGHTALYWYRQSLGQGLEFLIYFQGNSAPDKSGLPSDRFSAERTGGSVSTLTIQRTQQEDSAVYLCASSQTSWAYEQYFGPGTRLTVT.